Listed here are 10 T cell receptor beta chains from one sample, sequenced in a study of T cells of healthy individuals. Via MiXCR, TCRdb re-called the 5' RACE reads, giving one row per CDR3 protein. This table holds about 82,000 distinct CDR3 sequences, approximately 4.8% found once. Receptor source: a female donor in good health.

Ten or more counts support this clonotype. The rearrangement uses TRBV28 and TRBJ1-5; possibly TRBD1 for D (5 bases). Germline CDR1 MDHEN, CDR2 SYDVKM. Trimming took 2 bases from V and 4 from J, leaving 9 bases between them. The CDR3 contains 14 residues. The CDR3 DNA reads TGTGCCAGCAGTTTAATGAGGGGAAATCAGCCCCAGCATTTT. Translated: CASSLMRGNQPQHF.

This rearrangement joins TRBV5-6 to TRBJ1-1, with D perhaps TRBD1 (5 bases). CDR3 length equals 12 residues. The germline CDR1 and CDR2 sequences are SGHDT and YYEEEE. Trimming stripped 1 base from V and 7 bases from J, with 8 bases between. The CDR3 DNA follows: TGTGCCAGCAGCTTGCAGGGTTTTGAAGCTTTCTTT. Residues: CASSLQGFEAFF.

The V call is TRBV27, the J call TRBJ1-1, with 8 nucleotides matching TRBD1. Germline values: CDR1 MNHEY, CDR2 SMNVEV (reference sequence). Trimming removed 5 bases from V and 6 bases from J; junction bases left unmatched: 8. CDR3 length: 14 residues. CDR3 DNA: TGTGCCAGCAGTCCCGGACAGGGTCGCGCTGAAGCTTTCTTT. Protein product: CASSPGQGRAEAFF.

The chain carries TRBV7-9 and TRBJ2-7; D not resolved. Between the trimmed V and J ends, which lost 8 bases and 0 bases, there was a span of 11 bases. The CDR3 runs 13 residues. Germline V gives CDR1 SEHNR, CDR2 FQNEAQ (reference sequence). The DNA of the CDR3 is TGTGCCAGCCGCAGGCCCACCTCCTACGAGCAGTACTTC. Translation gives CASRRPTSYEQYF.

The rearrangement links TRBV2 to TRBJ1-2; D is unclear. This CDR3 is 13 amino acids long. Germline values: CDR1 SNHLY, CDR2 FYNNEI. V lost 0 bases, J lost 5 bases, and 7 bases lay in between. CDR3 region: CASSEAGEYGYTF. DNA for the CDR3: TGTGCCAGCAGTGAAGCAGGAGAGTATGGCTACACCTTC.

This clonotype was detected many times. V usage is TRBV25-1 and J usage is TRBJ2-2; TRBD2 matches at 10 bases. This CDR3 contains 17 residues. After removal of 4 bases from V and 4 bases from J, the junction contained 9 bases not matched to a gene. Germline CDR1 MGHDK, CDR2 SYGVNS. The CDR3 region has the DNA TGTGCCAGCAGTGCTCTACTAGCGGGACTCGGCACCGGGGAGCTGTTTTTT. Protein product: CASSALLAGLGTGELFF. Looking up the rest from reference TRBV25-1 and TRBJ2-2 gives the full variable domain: EADIYQTPRYLVIGTGKKITLECSQTMGHDKMYWYQQDPGMELHLIHYSYGVNSTEKGDLSSESTVSRIRTEHFPLTLESARPSHTSQYLCASSALLAGLGTGELFFGEGSRLTVL.

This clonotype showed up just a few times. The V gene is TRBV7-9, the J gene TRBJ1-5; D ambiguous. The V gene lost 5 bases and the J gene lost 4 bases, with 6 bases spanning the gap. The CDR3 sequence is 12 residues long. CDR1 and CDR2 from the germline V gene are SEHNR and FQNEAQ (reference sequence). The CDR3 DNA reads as TGTGCCAGCAGCGGAGAAAATCAGCCCCAGCATTTT. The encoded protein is CASSGENQPQHF.

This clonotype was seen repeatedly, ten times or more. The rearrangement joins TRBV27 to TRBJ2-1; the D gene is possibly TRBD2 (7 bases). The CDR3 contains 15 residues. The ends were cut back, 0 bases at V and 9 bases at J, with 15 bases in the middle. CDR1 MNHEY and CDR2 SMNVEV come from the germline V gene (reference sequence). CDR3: CASSLSSQGRGEQFF. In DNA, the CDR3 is TGTGCCAGCAGTTTATCGAGCCAGGGGAGGGGTGAGCAGTTCTTC.

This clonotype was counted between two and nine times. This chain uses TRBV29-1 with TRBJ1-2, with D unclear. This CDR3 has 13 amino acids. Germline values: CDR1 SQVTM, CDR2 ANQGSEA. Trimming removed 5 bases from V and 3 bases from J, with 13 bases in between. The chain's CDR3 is CSVKVGDYYGYTF. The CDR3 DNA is TGCAGCGTTAAGGTCGGGGATTACTATGGCTACACCTTC.

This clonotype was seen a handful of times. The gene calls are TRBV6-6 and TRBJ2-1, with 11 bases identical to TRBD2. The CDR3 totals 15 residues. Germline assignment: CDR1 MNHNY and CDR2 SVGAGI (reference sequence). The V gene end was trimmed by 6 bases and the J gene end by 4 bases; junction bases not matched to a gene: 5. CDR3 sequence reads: CASRDLAGGYNEQFF. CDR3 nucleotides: TGTGCCAGCAGGGACCTAGCGGGAGGTTACAATGAGCAGTTCTTC.